Listed below are T cell receptor beta chains from one sample, sequenced in a study of CD8 T cells in ankylosing spondylitis. TCRdb reprocessed the 5' RACE reads via MiXCR and lists one record per CDR3 protein. Counted here are some 200,000 distinct CDR3 sequences, 15% to 20% occurring once; the ten biggest clones make up 4.3%. Specimen: blood, either unsorted or a sorted T cell fraction (not recorded which). The receptors shown here come from a male donor aged 10 to 30 with ankylosing spondylitis or in good health (not recorded which). CDR3s include the opening cysteine and the closing phenylalanine or tryptophan. Fields, in order: CDR3 protein, CDR3 DNA, D gene, CDR3 length, V gene, J gene, clone size. A D gene is named only where the DNA matches it firmly. Some rows mark clone size as missing; the rest say once, few, many or name a class of expanded clone.

CDR3aa: CASNVGTPYSGANVLTF
CDR3nt: TGTGCCAGCAACGTGGGGACACCCTACTCTGGGGCCAACGTCCTGACTTTC
d_gene: NA
len: 17
v_gene: TRBV11-2
j_gene: TRBJ2-6
abundance: NA

CDR3aa: CAWRAGGEPRGGQYF
CDR3nt: TGTGCCTGGAGGGCCGGGGGGGAGCCTAGAGGCGGGCAGTACTTC
d_gene: TRBD2
len: 15
v_gene: TRBV30
j_gene: TRBJ2-7
abundance: NA

CDR3aa: CASSDSYEQYF
CDR3nt: TGTGCCAGCAGTGACTCCTACGAGCAGTACTTC
d_gene: NA
len: 11
v_gene: TRBV12-3/TRBV12-4
j_gene: TRBJ2-7
abundance: many

CDR3aa: CASSSGETEQFF
CDR3nt: TGTGCCAGCTCATCCGGAGAGACTGAGCAGTTCTTC
d_gene: NA
len: 12
v_gene: TRBV18
j_gene: TRBJ2-1
abundance: few

CDR3aa: CSARVSRVPYEQYF
CDR3nt: TGCAGTGCTAGGGTCTCCAGGGTACCCTACGAGCAGTACTTC
d_gene: NA
len: 14
v_gene: TRBV20-1
j_gene: TRBJ2-7
abundance: NA

CDR3aa: CASSFGTGHNEQFF
CDR3nt: TGCGCCAGCAGCTTCGGGACAGGGCACAATGAGCAGTTCTTC
d_gene: TRBD1
len: 14
v_gene: TRBV5-1
j_gene: TRBJ2-1
abundance: many

CDR3aa: CASRPVGVTYEQYF
CDR3nt: TGTGCCAGCAGACCGGTCGGGGTAACCTACGAGCAGTACTTC
d_gene: NA
len: 14
v_gene: TRBV12-3/TRBV12-4
j_gene: TRBJ2-7
abundance: once

CDR3aa: CSAPGLATNEQFF
CDR3nt: TGCAGTGCGCCGGGACTAGCAACTAATGAGCAGTTCTTC
d_gene: TRBD2
len: 13
v_gene: TRBV20-1
j_gene: TRBJ2-1
abundance: NA

CDR3aa: CASSDTGWTGELFF
CDR3nt: TGCGCCAGCAGTGATACAGGGTGGACCGGGGAGCTGTTTTTT
d_gene: NA
len: 14
v_gene: TRBV10-2
j_gene: TRBJ2-2
abundance: few

CDR3aa: CASKSRDSLADTQYF
CDR3nt: TGTGCCAGCAAGTCCCGGGACTCACTAGCTGATACGCAGTATTTT
d_gene: NA
len: 15
v_gene: TRBV7-9
j_gene: TRBJ2-3
abundance: NA

CDR3aa: CSVERIQETQYF
CDR3nt: TGCAGCGTTGAGCGGATCCAAGAGACCCAGTACTTC
d_gene: NA
len: 12
v_gene: TRBV29-1
j_gene: TRBJ2-5
abundance: NA

CDR3aa: CASSPLQGGAKNIQYF
CDR3nt: TGCGCCAGCAGCCCCCTACAAGGTGGGGCCAAAAACATTCAGTACTTC
d_gene: NA
len: 16
v_gene: TRBV4-1
j_gene: TRBJ2-4
abundance: NA

CDR3aa: CASSQTQGVYTQYF
CDR3nt: TGTGCCAGCAGCCAGACACAGGGGGTTTATACGCAGTATTTT
d_gene: TRBD1
len: 14
v_gene: TRBV3-1
j_gene: TRBJ2-3
abundance: many

CDR3aa: CATSDTYEQYF
CDR3nt: TGTGCCACCAGTGACACGTACGAGCAGTACTTC
d_gene: NA
len: 11
v_gene: TRBV24-1
j_gene: TRBJ2-7
abundance: NA

CDR3aa: CASSPSGWLRGPYEQYF
CDR3nt: TGTGCCAGCAGCCCAAGTGGATGGCTAAGGGGGCCCTACGAGCAGTACTTC
d_gene: TRBD1
len: 17
v_gene: TRBV7-2
j_gene: TRBJ2-7
abundance: NA

CDR3aa: CASSDDSNEQFF
CDR3nt: TGTGCCAGCAGTGACGACAGCAATGAGCAGTTCTTC
d_gene: NA
len: 12
v_gene: TRBV6-1
j_gene: TRBJ2-1
abundance: NA

CDR3aa: CASSQEVSFKNIQYF
CDR3nt: TGTGCCAGCAGCCAAGAGGTGTCCTTCAAAAACATTCAGTACTTC
d_gene: NA
len: 15
v_gene: TRBV3-1
j_gene: TRBJ2-4
abundance: many

CDR3aa: CATSDFPPAGELFF
CDR3nt: TGTGCCACCAGTGATTTCCCGCCTGCCGGGGAGCTGTTTTTT
d_gene: NA
len: 14
v_gene: TRBV24-1
j_gene: TRBJ2-2
abundance: many

CDR3aa: CATSRDPTGNQPQHF
CDR3nt: TGTGCCACCAGCAGAGACCCGACTGGGAATCAGCCCCAGCATTTT
d_gene: NA
len: 15
v_gene: TRBV15
j_gene: TRBJ1-5
abundance: many

CDR3aa: CATDWGQVNTGELFF
CDR3nt: TGTGCCACCGACTGGGGGCAGGTGAACACCGGGGAGCTGTTTTTT
d_gene: NA
len: 15
v_gene: TRBV6-6
j_gene: TRBJ2-2
abundance: many

CDR3aa: CSVEGQESSYEQYF
CDR3nt: TGCAGCGTTGAAGGACAGGAGAGCTCCTACGAGCAGTACTTC
d_gene: NA
len: 14
v_gene: TRBV29-1
j_gene: TRBJ2-7
abundance: NA

CDR3aa: CASSPKAGVWQFF
CDR3nt: TGCGCCAGCAGCCCTAAAGCGGGAGTATGGCAGTTCTTC
d_gene: TRBD2
len: 13
v_gene: TRBV4-3
j_gene: TRBJ2-1
abundance: few

CDR3aa: CASRDSGRASGANVLTF
CDR3nt: TGCGCCAGCAGGGATAGCGGGAGGGCCTCTGGGGCCAACGTCCTGACTTTC
d_gene: TRBD2
len: 17
v_gene: TRBV5-1
j_gene: TRBJ2-6
abundance: many

CDR3aa: CASSTDRARMGSSYNEQFF
CDR3nt: TGTGCCAGCAGCACCGACAGGGCTAGGATGGGGAGCTCCTACAATGAGCAGTTCTTC
d_gene: TRBD1
len: 19
v_gene: TRBV6-2/TRBV6-3
j_gene: TRBJ2-1
abundance: many